This passage covers 2 T cell receptor beta chains from one sample sequenced in a study of blood T cell repertoires in COVID-19. Data came from immunoSEQ multiplex PCR; TCRdb stores just in-frame clones and leaves some out. The repertoire holds some 96,000 clones, roughly 79% seen once, with roughly a third in the top ten. Material for sequencing was peripheral blood. These receptors were obtained from a man aged 65 to 79 with active or convalescent COVID-19.

This clone was observed a single time. The chain uses TRBV25-1 and TRBJ1-3; D is perhaps TRBD1 (6 bases). Germline V lookup: CDR1 MGHDK, CDR2 SYGVNS. This CDR3 region has 14 residues. Trimming stripped 7 bases from V and 0 bases from J, with 10 bases between. CDR3 sequence (DNA): TGTGCCAGCAAGACAGGAGACTCTGGAAACACCATATATTTT. Amino acids: CASKTGDSGNTIYF. Looking up the rest from reference TRBV25-1 and TRBJ1-3 gives the full variable domain: EADIYQTPRYLVIGTGKKITLECSQTMGHDKMYWYQQDPGMELHLIHYSYGVNSTEKGDLSSESTVSRIRTEHFPLTLESARPSHTSQYLCASKTGDSGNTIYFGEGSWLTVV.

The sample holds a few counts of this clone. This sequence joins TRBV24-1 and TRBJ2-2; TRBD1 matches 7 bases. The CDR3 contains 13 residues. The germline V gene encodes CDR1 KGHDR and CDR2 SFDVKD. Losses at the gene ends were 10 bases for V and 4 bases for J; bases not matched to a gene: 5. In DNA, the CDR3 is TGTGCCACTTCCGGGACAGTCACCGGGGAGCTGTTTTTT. Residues: CATSGTVTGELFF.